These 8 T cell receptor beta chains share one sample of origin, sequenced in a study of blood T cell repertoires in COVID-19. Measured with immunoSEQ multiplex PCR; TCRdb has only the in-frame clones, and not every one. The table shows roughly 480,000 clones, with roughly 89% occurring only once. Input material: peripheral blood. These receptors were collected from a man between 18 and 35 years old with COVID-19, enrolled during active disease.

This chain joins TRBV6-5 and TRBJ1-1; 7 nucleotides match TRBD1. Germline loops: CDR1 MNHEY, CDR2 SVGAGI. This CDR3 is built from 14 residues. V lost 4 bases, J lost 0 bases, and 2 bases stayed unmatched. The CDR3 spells CASSWGQMNTEAFF. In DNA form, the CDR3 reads TGTGCCAGCAGTTGGGGACAGATGAACACTGAAGCTTTCTTT.

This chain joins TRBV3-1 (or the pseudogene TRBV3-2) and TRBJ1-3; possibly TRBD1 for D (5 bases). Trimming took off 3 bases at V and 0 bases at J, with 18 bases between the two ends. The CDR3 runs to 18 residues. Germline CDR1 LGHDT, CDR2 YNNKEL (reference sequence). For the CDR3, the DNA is TGTGCCAGCAGCCACAAAACTCCAGGGATTTCCTCTGGAAACACCATATATTTT. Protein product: CASSHKTPGISSGNTIYF.

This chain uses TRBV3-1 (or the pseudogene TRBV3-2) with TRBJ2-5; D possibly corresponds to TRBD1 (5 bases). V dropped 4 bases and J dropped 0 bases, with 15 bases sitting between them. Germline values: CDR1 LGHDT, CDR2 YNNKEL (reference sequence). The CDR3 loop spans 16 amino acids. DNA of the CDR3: TGTGCCAGCAGCCCTCAGGGTGGGTGGTACCAAGAGACCCAGTACTTC. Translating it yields CASSPQGGWYQETQYF.

The CDR3 is CASRKWGWKTGTNYKTSYNEQFF. CDR3 coding DNA: TGCGCCAGCCGAAAATGGGGTTGGAAGACAGGGACCAACTACAAAACATCCTACAATGAGCAGTTCTTC. The genes are TRBV5-1 and TRBJ2-1; 7 bases agree with TRBD1. Per the germline V gene, CDR1 is SGHRS and CDR2 is YFSETQ. The CDR3 runs 23 residues. Losses at the gene ends were 7 bases for V and 1 base for J; bases not matched to a gene: 32.

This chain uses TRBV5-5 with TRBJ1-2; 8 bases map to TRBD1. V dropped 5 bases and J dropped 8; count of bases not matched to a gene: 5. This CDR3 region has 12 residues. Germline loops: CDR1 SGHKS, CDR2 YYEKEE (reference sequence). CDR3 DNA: TGTGCCAGCAGTGACAGGGGCGACGGCTACACCTTC. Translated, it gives CASSDRGDGYTF.

The CDR3 is CASSEAAGTEAFF. CDR3 bases: TGTGCCAGCAGTGAGGCCGCGGGCACTGAAGCTTTCTTT. The rearrangement uses TRBV6-4 and TRBJ1-1; D remains ambiguous. The CDR3 is made up of 13 amino acids. Germline lookup yields CDR1 MRHNA and CDR2 SNTAGT. Between the trimmed V and J ends, which lost 3 bases and 4 bases, there was a span of 9 bases.

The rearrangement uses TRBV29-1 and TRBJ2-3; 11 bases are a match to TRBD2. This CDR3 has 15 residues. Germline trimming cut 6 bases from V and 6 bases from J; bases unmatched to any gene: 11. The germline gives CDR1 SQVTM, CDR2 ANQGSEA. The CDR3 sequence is CSVAKVAGGSDTQYF. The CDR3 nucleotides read TGCAGCGTGGCTAAGGTAGCGGGAGGGTCGGATACGCAGTATTTT.

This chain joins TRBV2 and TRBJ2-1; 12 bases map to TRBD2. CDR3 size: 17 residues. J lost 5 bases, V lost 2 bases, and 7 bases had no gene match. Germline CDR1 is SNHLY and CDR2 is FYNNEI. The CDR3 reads CASSERLGLAGNNEQFF. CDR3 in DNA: TGTGCCAGCAGTGAAAGGCTAGGACTAGCGGGGAACAATGAGCAGTTCTTC.